This paragraph reports one TCR beta chain. At least ten counts were recorded for this clone. There is no known antigen for this receptor. There are no base qualities to consult, and no much larger clone falls within one base. Different DNA sequences within this sample yield the same CDR3. The data were taken from a study of metastatic and nonmetastatic thyroid tumors (dated by TCRdb to 2018 to 2020). Background for the entire study: Repertoires were compared across peripheral blood and tumor or nodule tissue samples from malignant and benign thyroid patients. Broad study findings and their caveats: TCR beta diversity was reported as significantly higher in malignant tumors than in benign nodules, in both blood and tumor samples.

No patient had received any treatment before thyroid surgery. Using T-cell receptor beta sequencing, the researchers looked back retrospectively at clinical samples from patients, gathered between about 2011 and 2019. Receptor libraries were prepared by PCR. TCRdb names Illumina HiSeq 4000 as the instrument used. High-throughput sequencing was used to profile the TCR beta-chain CDR3 region of every patient. Regarding the original processing steps: A classifier to discriminate distant-metastatic papillary thyroid cancer patients was built from CDR3 differences across clinicopathological groups. The Shannon index was used to measure repertoire diversity, and the Morisita-Horn index was used to measure how similar tumor and blood repertoires were. The public reads were reprocessed in TCRdb via fastp at Q25 and MiXCR, keeping in-frame beta chains. TCRdb's processing, not the study's, gives the V and J calls here. The sample yields tens of thousands of clones; roughly 16% were counted once. The ten largest clones represent roughly a tenth of the sample.

Via the germline V gene (reference sequence), CDR1 is DFQATT and CDR2 SNEGSKA. The V end loses 7 bases and the J end loses 5 bases, and a stretch of 33 bases separates them. From its cysteine to its valine, the CDR3 spans 18 amino acids. Left in the record is the CDR3 DNA by itself, 54 bases read in frame from the first base. The sequenced sample was blood. The chain is encoded by TRBV20-1 joined to TRBJ2-7, with a weak D call of TRBD2 (8 bases match). The receptor was isolated from a male donor with papillary thyroid cancer or a benign thyroid nodule (not recorded which). Some clones in this sample may be carry-over from other donors' samples. DNA sequence: TGCAGTGTCCTAGGGGGCGGGAGGATTACGGTCCTGGGCGACGAGCAGTACGTC. The translation is CSVLGGGRITVLGDEQYV.